These 5 T cell receptor beta chains were sequenced from one sample in a study of T cell responses to AZD1222 COVID-19 vaccine. The table came from immunoSEQ multiplex PCR; TCRdb's copy has only in-frame clones and leaves some out. The table lists 95,000 to 150,000 clones, more than 75% of them singletons. Specimen: peripheral blood, collected on day 0 of AZD1222 vaccination. These receptors originate from an adult in good health.

The chain is built from TRBV9 and TRBJ2-3, with TRBD1 matching over 9 bases. The CDR3 is 15 amino acids. V dropped 6 bases and J dropped 6; count of bases not matched to a gene: 11. Germline CDR1 and CDR2: SGDLS and YYNGEE. CDR3 sequence: CASTRTGEFRDTQYF. CDR3 bases: TGTGCCAGCACCCGGACAGGGGAATTTAGGGATACGCAGTATTTT.

In DNA, the CDR3 is TGTGCCTGGGACAGGGAGTCCCCAGAGACCCAGTACTTC. This encodes CAWDRESPETQYF. The genes are TRBV30 and TRBJ2-5, with 7 bases identical to TRBD1. V lost 5 bases to trimming and J lost 4 bases; unmatched junction nucleotides: 7. Germline CDR1 and CDR2: GTSNPN and SVGIG (reference sequence). CDR3 length: 13 amino acids.

V usage is TRBV10-1 and J usage is TRBJ1-5, with D unclear. CDR1 WNHNN and CDR2 SYGVQD come from the germline V gene (reference sequence). There are 13 residues in the CDR3. V was clipped by 3 bases and J by 11 bases, with 14 bases between them. This CDR3 is CASSDPEPWAQHF. CDR3 bases: TGCGCCAGCAGTGACCCTGAGCCGTGGGCCCAGCATTTT.

The chain couples TRBV6-2 or TRBV6-3 to TRBJ2-3; 7 nucleotides align to TRBD2. The CDR3 loop spans 15 amino acids. In germline, CDR1 is MNHEY, CDR2 SVGEGT. V lost 0 bases, J lost 2 bases, and 2 bases stayed unmatched. The CDR3 loop reads CASSYSAGDTDTQYF. The CDR3 DNA is TGTGCCAGCAGTTACTCGGCGGGAGACACAGATACGCAGTATTTT.

Only one count was recorded for this clone. The chain uses TRBV6-2 or TRBV6-3 and TRBJ2-7; no firm D call. CDR3 size: 14 residues. CDR1 is MNHEY, CDR2 SVGEGT, per germline. Trimming took off 5 bases at V and 3 bases at J, with 14 bases between the two ends. The CDR3 sequence: CASSTHLRDYEQYF. CDR3 bases: TGTGCCAGCAGTACCCATCTGAGAGACTACGAGCAGTACTTC.